This T cell receptor beta chain was identified in a study of human thymus T cells. Whole-study results and caveats: V and J genes seemed to be used with bias in thymic and blood repertoires.

Only in-frame clones appear in the TCRdb table, and some are missing; sequencing was by immunoSEQ multiplex PCR. Here the sample spans roughly 54,000 clones, 94% being singletons. For this clone: What it recognizes is unknown.

The germline V and J ends were trimmed by 0 bases and 7 bases, with 10 bases remaining between them. CDR1 SEHNR and CDR2 FQNEAQ come from the germline V gene (reference sequence). This CDR3 is built from 14 residues. This TCR was recovered from a boy in the first two years of life with a congenital heart defect but otherwise immunologically healthy. The rearrangement joins TRBV7-9 to TRBJ2-1, with TRBD1 as a possible D gene (6 bases). The sequencing sample was made of blood. The CDR3 nucleotides are TGTGCCAGCAGCTTAGCGGTGGGGGCGAATGAGCAGTTCTTC. Residues: CASSLAVGANEQFF. Combining the CDR3 with reference TRBV7-9 and TRBJ2-1 gives the whole variable domain DTGVSQNPRHKITKRGQNVTFRCDPISEHNRLYWYRQTLGQGPEFLTYFQNEAQLEKSRLLSDRFSAERPKGSFSTLEIQRTEQGDSAMYLCASSLAVGANEQFFGPGTRLTVL.